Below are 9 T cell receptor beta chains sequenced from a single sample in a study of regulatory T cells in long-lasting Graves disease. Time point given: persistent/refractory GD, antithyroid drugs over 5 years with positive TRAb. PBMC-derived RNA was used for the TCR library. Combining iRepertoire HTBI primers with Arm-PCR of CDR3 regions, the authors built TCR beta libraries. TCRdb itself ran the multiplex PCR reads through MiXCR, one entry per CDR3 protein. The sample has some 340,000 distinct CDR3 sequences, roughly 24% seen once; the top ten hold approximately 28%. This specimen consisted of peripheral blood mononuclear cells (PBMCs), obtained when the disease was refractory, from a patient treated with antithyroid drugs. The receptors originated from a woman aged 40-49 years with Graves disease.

CDR3 protein: CASSIVRGSSGANVLTF. DNA for the CDR3: TGTGCCAGTAGTATAGTCAGGGGGAGCTCTGGGGCCAACGTCCTGACTTTC. The chain joins TRBV19 to TRBJ2-6, with 7 bases fitting TRBD1. Trimming took 1 base from V and 0 from J; bases not matched to a gene: 3. CDR1 is LNHDA and CDR2 is SQIVND in the germline V gene (reference sequence). The CDR3 runs to 17 residues.

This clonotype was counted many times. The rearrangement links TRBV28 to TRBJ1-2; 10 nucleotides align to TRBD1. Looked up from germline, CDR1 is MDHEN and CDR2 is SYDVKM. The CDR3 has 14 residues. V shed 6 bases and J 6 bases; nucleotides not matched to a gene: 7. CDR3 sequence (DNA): TGTGCCAGCAGAGACAGGGGGCGCGTCGATGGCTACACCTTC. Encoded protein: CASRDRGRVDGYTF.

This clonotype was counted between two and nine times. Here the CDR3 DNA reads TGTGCCAGCTCGCTGGGGGCTAGCGGGACCCACAATGAGCAGTTCTTC. The encoded protein is CASSLGASGTHNEQFF. The V and J genes are TRBV28 and TRBJ2-1, with 9 bases identical to TRBD2. The CDR3 is made up of 16 amino acids. Germline lookup yields CDR1 MDHEN and CDR2 SYDVKM. With V trimmed by 8 bases and J by 5 bases, 13 bases remained unmatched.

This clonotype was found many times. The CDR3 DNA is TGTGCCAGCATCCCGAGCGGAACCAATGAGCAGTTCTTC. It translates to CASIPSGTNEQFF. The rearrangement links TRBV2 to TRBJ2-1, with a possible D match to TRBD2 (5 bases). V lost 7 bases, J lost 6 bases, and 13 bases lay in between. This CDR3 has 13 residues. Germline CDR1 and CDR2: SNHLY and FYNNEI.

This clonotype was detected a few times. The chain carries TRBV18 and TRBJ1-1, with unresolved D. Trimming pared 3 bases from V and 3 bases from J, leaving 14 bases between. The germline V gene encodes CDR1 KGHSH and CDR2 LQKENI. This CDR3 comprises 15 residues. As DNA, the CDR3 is TGTGCCAGCTCACCTATACGTGTGAGGTACACTGAAGCTTTCTTT. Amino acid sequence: CASSPIRVRYTEAFF. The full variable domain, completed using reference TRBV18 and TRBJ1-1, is NAGVMQNPRHLVRRRGQEARLRCSPMKGHSHVYWYRQLPEEGLKFMVYLQKENIIDESGMPKERFSAEFPKEGPSILRIQQVVRGDSAAYFCASSPIRVRYTEAFFGQGTRLTVV.

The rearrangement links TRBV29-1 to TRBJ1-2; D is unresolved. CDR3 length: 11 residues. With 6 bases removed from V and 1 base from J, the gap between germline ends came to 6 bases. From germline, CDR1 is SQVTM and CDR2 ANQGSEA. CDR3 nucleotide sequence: TGCAGCGTGTATTTTAACTATGGCTACACCTTC. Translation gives CSVYFNYGYTF.

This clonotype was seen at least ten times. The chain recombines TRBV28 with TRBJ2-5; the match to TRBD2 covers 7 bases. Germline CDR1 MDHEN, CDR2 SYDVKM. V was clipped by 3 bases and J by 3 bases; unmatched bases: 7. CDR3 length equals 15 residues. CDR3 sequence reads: CASSLGGVGEETQYF. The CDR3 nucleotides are TGTGCCAGCAGTTTGGGAGGGGTAGGAGAAGAGACCCAGTACTTC. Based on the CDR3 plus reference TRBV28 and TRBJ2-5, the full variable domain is DVKVTQSSRYLVKRTGEKVFLECVQDMDHENMFWYRQDPGLGLRLIYFSYDVKMKEKGDIPEGYSVSREKKERFSLILESASTNQTSMYLCASSLGGVGEETQYFGPGTRLLVL.

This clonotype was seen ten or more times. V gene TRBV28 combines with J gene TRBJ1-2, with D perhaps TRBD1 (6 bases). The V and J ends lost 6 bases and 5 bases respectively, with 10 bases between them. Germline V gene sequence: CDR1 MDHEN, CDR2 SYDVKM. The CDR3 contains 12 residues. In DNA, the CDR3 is TGTGCCAGCAGCGCCGGACAGTATGGCTACACCTTC. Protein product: CASSAGQYGYTF.

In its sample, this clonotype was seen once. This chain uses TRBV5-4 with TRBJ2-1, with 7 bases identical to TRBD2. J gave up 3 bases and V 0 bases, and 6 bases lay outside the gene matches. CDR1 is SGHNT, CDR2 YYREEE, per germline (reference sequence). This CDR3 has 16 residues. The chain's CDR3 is CASSLEGWEGYNEQFF. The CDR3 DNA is TGTGCCAGCAGCTTGGAGGGGTGGGAGGGCTACAATGAGCAGTTCTTC.